The present T cell receptor beta chain was sequenced within a study of cytomegalovirus exposure and HLA in healthy donors. About the research overall: The same platform as the roughly 700 first-cohort repertoires was used for the 120 validation repertoires, a later analysis reported.

General study findings and limits: Testing in vitro showed a few CMV-associated chains specific for CMV antigens. TCR clusters originating in the first cohort tended to co-occur in the roughly 120 validation repertoires, according to a later analysis.

The germline gives CDR1 LNHDA, CDR2 SQIVND (reference sequence). The CDR3 totals 20 residues. The J segment lost 4 bases and the V segment lost 5 bases, leaving 17 bases of the junction unmatched. Here immunoSEQ multiplex PCR was the method, and the copy in TCRdb shows in-frame clones only, minus some. The table records 60,000 to 80,000 clones, 85% to 95% of them present only once. Turning to this clone: What it binds is not known.

Among the 90 to 150 subjects of the validation cohort, separate from the approximately 660-subject first cohort, were the donors. The gene calls are TRBV19 and TRBJ2-1; 13 positions match TRBD2. The specimen was PBMCs. The clonotype comes from a woman aged 18-29 years in good health and CMV-seropositive. Written as DNA, the CDR3 is TGTGCCAGTAGTCCCGGGACTAGCGGGATAGTTGGGGCGGGTTACAATGAGCAGTTCTTC. Protein product: CASSPGTSGIVGAGYNEQFF. Full variable domain (missing parts from reference TRBV19 and TRBJ2-1): DGGITQSPKYLFRKEGQNVTLSCEQNLNHDAMYWYRQDPGQGLRLIYYSQIVNDFQKGDIAEGYSVSREKKESFPLTVTSAQKNPTAFYLCASSPGTSGIVGAGYNEQFFGPGTRLTVL.